This TCR beta chain derives from a study of T cells in Graves' hyperthyroidism and ophthalmopathy. Study at large: Sampling of peripheral blood happened at initial diagnosis, prior to any treatment.

Regions amplified from RNA transcripts were the TCR beta CDR3 regions. HTBI primers were employed in a first-round RT-PCR of the TCR CDR3. TCRdb passed the multiplex PCR reads through MiXCR, listing each CDR3 protein once. The profile shows 650,000 to 850,000 distinct CDR3 sequences, roughly a sixth of them singletons. V shed 4 bases, J shed 5 bases, and the junction held 5 bases outside the gene matches. CDR1 and CDR2 from the germline V gene are SEHNR and FQNEAQ (reference sequence). The CDR3 length is 14 residues. The clonotype was recovered from a woman aged 45-60 years with Graves' hyperthyroidism that later progressed to Graves' ophthalmopathy. The V and J genes are TRBV7-9 and TRBJ1-5, with 7 bases lining up with TRBD1. The material sequenced was blood. CDR3 nucleotide sequence: TGTGCCAGCAGCTCTGAAGGGGGCTATCAGCCCCAGCATTTT. Its translation: CASSSEGGYQPQHF.